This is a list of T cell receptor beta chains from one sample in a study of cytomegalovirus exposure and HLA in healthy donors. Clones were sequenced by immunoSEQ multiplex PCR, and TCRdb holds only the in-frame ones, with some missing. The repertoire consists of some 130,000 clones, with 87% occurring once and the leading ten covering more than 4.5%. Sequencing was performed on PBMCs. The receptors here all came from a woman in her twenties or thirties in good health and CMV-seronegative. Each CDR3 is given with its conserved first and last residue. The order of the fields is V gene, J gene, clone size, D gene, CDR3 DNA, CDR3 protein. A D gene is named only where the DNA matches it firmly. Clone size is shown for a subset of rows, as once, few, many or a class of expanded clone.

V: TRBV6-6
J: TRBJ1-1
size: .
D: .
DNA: TGTGCCAGCAGTTACTGGCAGAACACTGAAGCTTTCTTT
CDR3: CASSYWQNTEAFF

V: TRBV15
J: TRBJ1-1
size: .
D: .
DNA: TGTGCCACCAGCCCGCGGGTTATGAACACTGAAGCTTTCTTT
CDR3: CATSPRVMNTEAFF

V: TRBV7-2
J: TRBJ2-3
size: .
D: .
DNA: TGTGCCAGCAGTCTGCAGGGTACTAGCACAGATACGCAGTATTTT
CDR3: CASSLQGTSTDTQYF

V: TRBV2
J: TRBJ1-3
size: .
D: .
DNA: TGTGCCAGCAGCCTGGGGCTCGGCGGTGGAAACACCATATATTTT
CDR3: CASSLGLGGGNTIYF

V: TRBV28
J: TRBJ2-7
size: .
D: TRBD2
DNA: TGTGCCAGCAGTTTAACCCGCCTGACTAGCGGGAGGGGCGAGCAGTACTTC
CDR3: CASSLTRLTSGRGEQYF

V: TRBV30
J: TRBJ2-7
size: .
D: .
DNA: TGTGCCTGGAGCACGCTTTACGAGCAGTACTTC
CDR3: CAWSTLYEQYF

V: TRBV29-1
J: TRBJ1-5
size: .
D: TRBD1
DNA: TGCAGGCTACCGGGACAGGGTCGTCAGCCCCAGCATTTT
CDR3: CRLPGQGRQPQHF

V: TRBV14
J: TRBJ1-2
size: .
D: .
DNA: TGTGCCAGCAGCTCATCGACATACCCATATGGCTACACCTTC
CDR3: CASSSSTYPYGYTF

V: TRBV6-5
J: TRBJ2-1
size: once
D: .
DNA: TGTGCCAGCAAACGGGGGTCGGGGATCAATGAGCAGTTCTTC
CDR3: CASKRGSGINEQFF

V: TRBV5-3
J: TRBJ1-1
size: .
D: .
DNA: TGTGCCAGAAGCGTGACAGTCGGCACTGAAGCTTTCTTT
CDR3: CARSVTVGTEAFF

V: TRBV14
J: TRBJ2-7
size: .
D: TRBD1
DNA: TGTGCCAGCAGCCAAGAGGACAGGAGCTCCTACGAGCAGTACTTC
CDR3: CASSQEDRSSYEQYF

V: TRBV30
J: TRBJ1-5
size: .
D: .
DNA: TGTGCCTGGAGTTCCGGGACAAATCAGCCCCAGCATTTT
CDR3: CAWSSGTNQPQHF

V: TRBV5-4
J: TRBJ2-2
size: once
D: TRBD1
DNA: TGTGCCAGCAGCTTGCCGCCGGGACAGGATTCCGGGGAGCTGTTTTTT
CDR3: CASSLPPGQDSGELFF